This T cell receptor (beta chain) was recovered during a study of blood T cell repertoires in COVID-19. Source study methods: For nucleated cells, counts were estimated from reference gene primer amplification. Repertoires were generated with immunoSEQ multiplex PCR, while TCRdb's copy carries only in-frame clones and drops some. The DNA was the basis for D and trimming; V, J and clone size are from that table. Found here are around 300,000 clones, about 88% of them singletons; the top ten hold around 3%. Recovered Cohort 3 donors showed two negative PCRs, clearance, or symptom resolution. The receptor's source is a woman in her 50s who had recovered from COVID-19. Sample: PBMCs or T cells enriched from blood (not recorded which).

The CDR3 reads CASSLMPSGDTNTGELFF. In DNA, the CDR3 is TGTGCCAGCAGCTTAATGCCTAGCGGGGACACGAACACCGGGGAGCTGTTTTTT. The genes are TRBV7-3 and TRBJ2-2, with 9 bases matching TRBD2. CDR3 size: 18 residues. The junction had 6 bases not matched to a gene; V was cut back by 1 base and J by 0 bases. The germline V gene encodes CDR1 SGHTA and CDR2 FQGTGA.